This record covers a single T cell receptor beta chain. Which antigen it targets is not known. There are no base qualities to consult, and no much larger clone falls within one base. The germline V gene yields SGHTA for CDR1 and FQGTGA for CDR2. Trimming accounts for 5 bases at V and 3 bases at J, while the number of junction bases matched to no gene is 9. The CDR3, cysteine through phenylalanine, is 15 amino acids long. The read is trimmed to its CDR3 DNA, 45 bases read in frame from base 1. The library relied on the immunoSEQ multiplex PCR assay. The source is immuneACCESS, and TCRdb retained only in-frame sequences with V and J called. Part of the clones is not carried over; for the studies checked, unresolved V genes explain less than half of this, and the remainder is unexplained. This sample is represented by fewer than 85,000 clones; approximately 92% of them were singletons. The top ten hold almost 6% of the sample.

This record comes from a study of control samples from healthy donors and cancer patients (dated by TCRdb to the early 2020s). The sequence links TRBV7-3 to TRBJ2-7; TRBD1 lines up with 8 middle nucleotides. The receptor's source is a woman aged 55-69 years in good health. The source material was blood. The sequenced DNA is TGTGCCAGCAGCCAAGCGGCAGGGGGCTACTACGAGCAGTACTTC. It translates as CASSQAAGGYYEQYF.